This TCR beta chain was captured by sequencing in a study of cytomegalovirus exposure and HLA in healthy donors. Points from the study as a whole: What a later analysis reportedly showed was that an Asian-associated ancestry cluster had fewer N-insertions than the approximately 700-donor mean. A later analysis linked a missense variant in DCLRE1C to the trimming of TCR beta V and J genes.

The CDR3 consists of 15 residues. J lost 6 bases, V lost 2 bases, and 3 bases had no gene match. From germline, CDR1 is MGHDK and CDR2 SYGVNS. A multiplex PCR was run with 60 Vbeta primers and 13 Jbeta primers. Clones were read by immunoSEQ multiplex PCR, and TCRdb kept only the in-frame ones, dropping some. The sample gives roughly 120,000 clones, around 74% of which show up once; around 4.9% is in the top ten. Donors had nominal health at sampling but likely had unrecorded immune exposures. On this clone: Its antigen is as yet unknown.

The chain employs TRBV25-1 and TRBJ1-3, with 11 nucleotides matching TRBD1. The clonotype was recovered from a man under 40 in good health and CMV-seropositive. Sequencing used PBMCs. The CDR3 bases are TGTGCCAGCAGTGAAGGGACAGGGGGATCAAACACCATATATTTT. Its translation: CASSEGTGGSNTIYF.